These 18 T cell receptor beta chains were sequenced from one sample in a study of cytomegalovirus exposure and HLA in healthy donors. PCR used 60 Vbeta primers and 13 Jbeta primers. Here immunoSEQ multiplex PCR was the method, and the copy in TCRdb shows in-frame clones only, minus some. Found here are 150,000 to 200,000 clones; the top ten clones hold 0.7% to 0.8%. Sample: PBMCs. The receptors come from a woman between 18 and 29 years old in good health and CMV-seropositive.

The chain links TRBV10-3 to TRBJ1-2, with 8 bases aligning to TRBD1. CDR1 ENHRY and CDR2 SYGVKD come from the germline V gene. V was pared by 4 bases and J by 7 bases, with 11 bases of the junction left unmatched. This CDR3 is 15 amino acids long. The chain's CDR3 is CAISALGQVGTGYTF. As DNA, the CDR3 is TGTGCCATCAGTGCATTGGGACAGGTCGGGACTGGCTACACCTTC.

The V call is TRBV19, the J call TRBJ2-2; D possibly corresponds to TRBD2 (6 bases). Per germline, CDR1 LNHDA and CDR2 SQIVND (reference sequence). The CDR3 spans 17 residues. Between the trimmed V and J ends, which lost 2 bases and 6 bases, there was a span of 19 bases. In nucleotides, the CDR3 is TGTGCCAGTAGTATACGGTGGAGACTAGGTGACGCCGGGGAGCTGTTTTTT. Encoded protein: CASSIRWRLGDAGELFF.

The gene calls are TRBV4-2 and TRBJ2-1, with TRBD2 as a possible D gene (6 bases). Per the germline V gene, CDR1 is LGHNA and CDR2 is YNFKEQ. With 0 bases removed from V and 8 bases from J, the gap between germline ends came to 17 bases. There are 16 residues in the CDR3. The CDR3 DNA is TGTGCCAGCAGCCAAGATAGAGCGGGCTTAGCCCATGAGCAGTTCTTC. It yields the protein CASSQDRAGLAHEQFF.

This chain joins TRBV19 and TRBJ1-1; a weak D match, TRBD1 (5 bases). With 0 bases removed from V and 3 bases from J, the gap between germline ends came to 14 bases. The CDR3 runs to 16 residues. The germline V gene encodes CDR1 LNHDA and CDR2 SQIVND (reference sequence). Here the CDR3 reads CASSIDRIGADTEAFF. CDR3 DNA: TGTGCCAGTAGTATAGATCGAATAGGGGCTGACACTGAAGCTTTCTTT.

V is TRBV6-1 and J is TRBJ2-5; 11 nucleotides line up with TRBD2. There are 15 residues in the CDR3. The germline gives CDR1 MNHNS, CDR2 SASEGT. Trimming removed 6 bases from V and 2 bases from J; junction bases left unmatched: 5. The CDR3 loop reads CASSTLAGAQETQYF. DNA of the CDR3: TGTGCCAGCAGCACACTAGCGGGGGCTCAAGAGACCCAGTACTTC.

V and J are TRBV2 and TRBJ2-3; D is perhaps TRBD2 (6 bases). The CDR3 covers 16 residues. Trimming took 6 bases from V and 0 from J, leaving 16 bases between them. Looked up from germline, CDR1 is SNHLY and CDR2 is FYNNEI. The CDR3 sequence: CASRNISGTSTDTQYF. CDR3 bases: TGTGCCAGCAGGAACATTAGCGGTACTAGCACAGATACGCAGTATTTT.

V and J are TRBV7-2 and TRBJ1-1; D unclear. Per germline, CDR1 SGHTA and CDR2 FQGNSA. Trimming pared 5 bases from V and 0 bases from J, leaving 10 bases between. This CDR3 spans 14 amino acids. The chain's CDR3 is CASSLYRLNTEAFF. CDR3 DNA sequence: TGTGCCAGCAGCCTCTACAGATTGAACACTGAAGCTTTCTTT.

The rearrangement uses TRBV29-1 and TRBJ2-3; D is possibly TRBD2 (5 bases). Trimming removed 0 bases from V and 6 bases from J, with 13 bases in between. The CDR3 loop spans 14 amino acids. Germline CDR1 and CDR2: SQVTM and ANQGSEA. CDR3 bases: TGCAGCGTTGAAGATCGGGGAACGGCGGATACGCAGTATTTT. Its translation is CSVEDRGTADTQYF.

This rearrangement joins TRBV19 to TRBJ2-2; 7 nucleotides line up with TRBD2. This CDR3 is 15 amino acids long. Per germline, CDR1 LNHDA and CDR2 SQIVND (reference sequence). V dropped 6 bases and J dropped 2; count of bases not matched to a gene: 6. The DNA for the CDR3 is TGTGCCAGTAGCCTGGGGGGGGTTAACACCGGGGAGCTGTTTTTT. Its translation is CASSLGGVNTGELFF.

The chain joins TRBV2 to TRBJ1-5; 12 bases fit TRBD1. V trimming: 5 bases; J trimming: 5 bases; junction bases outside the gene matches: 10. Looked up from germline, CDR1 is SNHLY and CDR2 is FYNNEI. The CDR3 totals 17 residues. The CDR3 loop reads CASSPRDRGPFDQPQHF. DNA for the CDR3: TGTGCCAGCAGTCCCCGGGACAGGGGGCCGTTCGATCAGCCCCAGCATTTT.

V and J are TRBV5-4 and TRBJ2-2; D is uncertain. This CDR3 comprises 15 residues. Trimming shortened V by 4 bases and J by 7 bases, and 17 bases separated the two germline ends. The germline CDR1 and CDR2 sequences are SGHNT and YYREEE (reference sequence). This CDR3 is CASSGGTVRRGELFF. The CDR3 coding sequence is TGTGCCAGCAGCGGTGGTACGGTACGTCGCGGGGAGCTGTTTTTT.

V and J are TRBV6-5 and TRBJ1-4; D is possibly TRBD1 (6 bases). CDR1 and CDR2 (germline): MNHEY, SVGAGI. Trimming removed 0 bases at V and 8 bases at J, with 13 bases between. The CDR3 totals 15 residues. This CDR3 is CASSYSGGGKEKLFF. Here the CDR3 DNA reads TGTGCCAGCAGTTACTCGGGAGGGGGAAAAGAAAAACTGTTTTTT.

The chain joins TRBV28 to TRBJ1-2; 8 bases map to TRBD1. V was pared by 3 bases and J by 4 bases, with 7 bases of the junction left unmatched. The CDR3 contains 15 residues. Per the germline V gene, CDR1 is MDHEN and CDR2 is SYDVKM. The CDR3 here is CASSFSGQGAYGYTF. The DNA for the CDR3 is TGTGCCAGCAGTTTTTCCGGTCAGGGGGCCTATGGCTACACCTTC.

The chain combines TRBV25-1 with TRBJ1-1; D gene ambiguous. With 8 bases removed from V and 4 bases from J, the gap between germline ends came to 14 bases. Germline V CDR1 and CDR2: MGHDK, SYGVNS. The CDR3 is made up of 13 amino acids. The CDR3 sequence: CASGSYGSTEAFF. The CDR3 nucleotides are TGTGCCAGCGGGAGTTACGGGAGCACTGAAGCTTTCTTT. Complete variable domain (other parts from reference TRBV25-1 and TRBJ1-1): EADIYQTPRYLVIGTGKKITLECSQTMGHDKMYWYQQDPGMELHLIHYSYGVNSTEKGDLSSESTVSRIRTEHFPLTLESARPSHTSQYLCASGSYGSTEAFFGQGTRLTVV.

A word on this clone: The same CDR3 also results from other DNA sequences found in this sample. CDR3 DNA sequence: TGTGCCAGCGGGACAGCTTATAATTCACCCCTCCACTTT. The encoded protein is CASGTAYNSPLHF. This chain links TRBV6-1 with TRBJ1-6; 7 nucleotides match TRBD1. The CDR3 consists of 13 residues. Germline V gives CDR1 MNHNS, CDR2 SASEGT. V was pared by 8 bases and J by 4 bases, with 2 bases of the junction left unmatched.

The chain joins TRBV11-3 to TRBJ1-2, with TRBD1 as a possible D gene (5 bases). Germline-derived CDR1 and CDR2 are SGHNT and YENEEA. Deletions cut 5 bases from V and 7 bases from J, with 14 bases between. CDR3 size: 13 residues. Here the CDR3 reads CASSLGGGSGYTF. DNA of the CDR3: TGTGCCAGCAGCCTGGGTGGGGGGTCTGGCTACACCTTC.

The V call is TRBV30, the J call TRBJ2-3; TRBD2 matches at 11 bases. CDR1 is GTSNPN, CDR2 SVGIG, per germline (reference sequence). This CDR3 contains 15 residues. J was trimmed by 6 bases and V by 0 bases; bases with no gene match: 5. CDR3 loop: CAWSVIAGGLDTQYF. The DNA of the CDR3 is TGTGCCTGGAGTGTTATAGCGGGAGGGCTGGATACGCAGTATTTT.

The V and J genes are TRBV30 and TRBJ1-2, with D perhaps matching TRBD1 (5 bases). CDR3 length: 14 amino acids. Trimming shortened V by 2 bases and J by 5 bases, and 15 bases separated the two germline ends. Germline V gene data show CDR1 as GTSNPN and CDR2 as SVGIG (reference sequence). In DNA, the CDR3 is TGTGCCTGGAGTCGTCCCCCAGGGCGGTATGGCTACACCTTC. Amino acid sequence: CAWSRPPGRYGYTF.